This is a list of T cell receptor beta chains from one sample in a study of blood T cell repertoires in COVID-19. Method: immunoSEQ multiplex PCR; TCRdb's copy keeps in-frame clones and lacks some. The sample carries about 160,000 clones, around four fifths recorded once. Sequences were obtained from PBMCs or T cells enriched from blood (not recorded which). All receptors come from a woman aged 50 to 60 who had recovered from COVID-19. Both conserved end residues are part of each CDR3. D genes are given only for firm matches. Not all rows give a size; the values are once, few, many and, for expanded clones, a class.

d_call	cdr3_length	v_call	clone_size	j_call	cdr3_aa	cdr3_nt
-	13	TRBV6-5	-	TRBJ1-5	CASSYQGGQPQHF	TGTGCCAGCAGTTACCAGGGTGGTCAGCCCCAGCATTTT
-	13	TRBV7-2	-	TRBJ2-1	CASSLVHNNEQFF	TGTGCCAGCAGCTTAGTCCACAACAATGAGCAGTTCTTC
TRBD1	16	TRBV4-2	-	TRBJ2-1	CASSQGRDRVRNEQFF	TGTGCCAGCAGCCAAGGACGGGACAGGGTTCGTAATGAGCAGTTCTTC
TRBD2	16	TRBV27	-	TRBJ2-2	CASSLAGGLGTGELFF	TGTGCCAGCAGCTTGGCGGGGGGATTAGGGACCGGGGAGCTGTTTTTT
-	16	TRBV5-5	-	TRBJ1-5	CASGPGDLSTNQPQHF	TGTGCCAGCGGCCCAGGGGATTTGAGCACCAATCAGCCCCAGCATTTT
TRBD1	15	TRBV6-6	once	TRBJ1-4	CASSWGTAQNEKLFF	TGTGCCAGCAGTTGGGGGACAGCTCAAAATGAAAAACTGTTTTTT
-	14	TRBV5-1	-	TRBJ1-4	CASSPDSTNEKLFF	TGCGCCAGCAGCCCGGACAGCACTAATGAAAAACTGTTTTTT
-	12	TRBV12-3/TRBV12-4	-	TRBJ2-5	CASSSPPGTQYF	TGTGCCAGCAGTTCACCACCGGGGACCCAGTACTTC
TRBD1	17	TRBV5-4	-	TRBJ2-7	CASSFGRQGAQWNEQYF	TGTGCCAGCAGCTTTGGCCGACAGGGGGCACAATGGAACGAGCAGTACTTC
TRBD2	17	TRBV5-1	-	TRBJ2-1	CASSLGSSGKSNNEQFF	TGCGCCAGCAGCTTGGGGTCTAGCGGGAAATCGAACAATGAGCAGTTCTTC
TRBD1	17	TRBV27	-	TRBJ1-6	CASALGQGASYNSPLHF	TGTGCCAGCGCCCTCGGACAGGGGGCCTCCTATAATTCACCCCTCCACTTT
-	13	TRBV9	-	TRBJ2-3	CASSVVPMDTQYF	TGTGCCAGCAGCGTAGTCCCTATGGATACGCAGTATTTT
-	14	TRBV2	-	TRBJ2-1	CASSAMGQYNEQFF	TGTGCCAGCAGTGCGATGGGGCAGTACAATGAGCAGTTCTTC
TRBD1	15	TRBV24-1	-	TRBJ2-3	CATSGGGGYEDTQYF	TGTGCCACCAGTGGAGGGGGCGGATATGAAGATACGCAGTATTTT
TRBD2	15	TRBV7-9	-	TRBJ2-7	CASSFLGTSEYEQYF	TGTGCCAGCAGCTTCCTTGGGACTAGCGAGTACGAGCAGTACTTC
-	15	TRBV5-4	-	TRBJ1-1	CASRNPAGDYTEAFF	TGTGCCAGCAGGAACCCCGCAGGGGATTACACTGAAGCTTTCTTT
-	17	TRBV19	-	TRBJ1-2	CASSITSEAGALGGYTF	TGTGCCAGTAGTATAACTTCAGAAGCAGGTGCCCTGGGTGGCTACACCTTC
TRBD2	17	TRBV28	-	TRBJ2-2	CASSLATGTSASGELFF	TGTGCCAGCAGTCTTGCAACCGGGACTAGCGCGAGCGGGGAGCTGTTTTTT
TRBD1	17	TRBV27	few	TRBJ1-2	CASSRALNRQGRGGYTF	TGTGCCAGCAGCCGTGCGTTGAATAGACAGGGGCGGGGAGGCTACACCTTC
-	18	TRBV21-1	-	TRBJ1-1	CASSPGRGGGYTGAEAFF	TGTGCCAGCAGCCCCGGCCGCGGCGGGGGGTACACTGGTGCTGAAGCTTTCTTT
-	13	TRBV25-1	-	TRBJ2-3	CASRDTGTDTQYF	TGTGCCAGCAGAGATACAGGGACAGATACGCAGTATTTT
-	12	TRBV28	-	TRBJ2-4	CASSTGSHIQYF	TGTGCCAGCAGTACAGGGTCCCACATTCAGTACTTC
TRBD2	12	TRBV5-5	-	TRBJ2-1	CASSRRGDEQFF	TGTGCCAGCAGCCGACGGGGGGATGAGCAGTTCTTC
TRBD1	18	TRBV4-2	-	TRBJ1-4	CASSQEGGQGASRGKLFF	TGTGCCAGCAGCCAAGAAGGGGGGCAGGGGGCCTCCAGGGGAAAACTGTTTTTT
-	13	TRBV6-6	-	TRBJ1-1	CASSYSPGTEAFF	TGTGCCAGCAGTTACTCCCCCGGGACTGAAGCTTTCTTT
TRBD2	17	TRBV6-4	once	TRBJ2-1	CASSDSSAGDTYNEQFF	TGTGCCAGCAGTGACTCTTCAGCGGGAGATACCTACAATGAGCAGTTCTTC
TRBD1	16	TRBV18	-	TRBJ1-1	CASSPGTGALGTEAFF	TGTGCCAGCTCACCGGGGACAGGGGCTCTAGGCACTGAAGCTTTCTTT
TRBD1	16	TRBV7-9	-	TRBJ2-2	CASSLTGTVNTGELFF	TGTGCCAGCAGCTTAACGGGGACAGTGAACACCGGGGAGCTGTTTTTT